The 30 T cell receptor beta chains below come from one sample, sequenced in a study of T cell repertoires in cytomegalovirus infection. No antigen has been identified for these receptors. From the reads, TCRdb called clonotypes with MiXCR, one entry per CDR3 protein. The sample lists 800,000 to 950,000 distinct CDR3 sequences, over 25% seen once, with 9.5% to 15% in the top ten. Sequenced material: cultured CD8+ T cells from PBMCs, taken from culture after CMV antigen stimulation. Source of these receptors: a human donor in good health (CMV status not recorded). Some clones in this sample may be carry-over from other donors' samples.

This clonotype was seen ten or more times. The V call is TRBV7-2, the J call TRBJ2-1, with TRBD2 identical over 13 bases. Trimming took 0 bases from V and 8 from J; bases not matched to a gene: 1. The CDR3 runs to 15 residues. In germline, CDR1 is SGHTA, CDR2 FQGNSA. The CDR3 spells CASSLALAGGYEQFF. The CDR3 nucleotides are TGTGCCAGCAGCTTAGCACTAGCGGGGGGGTATGAGCAGTTCTTC.

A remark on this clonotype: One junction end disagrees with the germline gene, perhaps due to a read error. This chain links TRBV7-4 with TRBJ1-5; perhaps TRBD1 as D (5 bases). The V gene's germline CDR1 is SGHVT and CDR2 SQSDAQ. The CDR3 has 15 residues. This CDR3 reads CVSSRSGRGDQPQHF. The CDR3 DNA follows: TGTGTCAGCAGCCGAAGCGGACGGGGGGATCAGCCCCAGCATTTT.

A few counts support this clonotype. CDR3 coding DNA: TGTGCCAGCAGCTTGGCCGGCGGCAGGGGAAACACTGAAGCTTTCTTT. It specifies CASSLAGGRGNTEAFF. The chain links TRBV5-6 to TRBJ1-1; D is possibly TRBD1 (6 bases). CDR3 length: 16 amino acids. V was clipped by 0 bases and J by 2 bases, with 14 bases between them. Per the germline V gene, CDR1 is SGHDT and CDR2 is YYEEEE.

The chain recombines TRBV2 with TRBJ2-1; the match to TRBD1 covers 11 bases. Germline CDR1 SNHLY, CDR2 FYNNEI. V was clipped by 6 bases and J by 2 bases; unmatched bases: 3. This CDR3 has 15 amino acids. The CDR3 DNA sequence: TGTGCCAGCAGGGGACAGGGGGAGGCCTACAATGAGCAGTTCTTC. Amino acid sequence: CASRGQGEAYNEQFF.

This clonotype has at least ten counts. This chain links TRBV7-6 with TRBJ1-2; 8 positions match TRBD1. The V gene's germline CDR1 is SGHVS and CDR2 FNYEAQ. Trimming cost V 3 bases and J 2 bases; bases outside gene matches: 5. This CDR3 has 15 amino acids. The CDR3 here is CASSFTTGENYGYTF. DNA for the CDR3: TGTGCCAGCAGCTTTACGACAGGGGAGAACTATGGCTACACCTTC.

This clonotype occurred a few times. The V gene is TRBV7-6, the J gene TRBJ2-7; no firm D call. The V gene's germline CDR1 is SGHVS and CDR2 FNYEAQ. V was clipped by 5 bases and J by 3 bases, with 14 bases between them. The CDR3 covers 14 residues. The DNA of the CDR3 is TGTGCCAGCAGCCCAACCCCAACCCACTACGAGCAGTACGTC. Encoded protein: CASSPTPTHYEQYV.

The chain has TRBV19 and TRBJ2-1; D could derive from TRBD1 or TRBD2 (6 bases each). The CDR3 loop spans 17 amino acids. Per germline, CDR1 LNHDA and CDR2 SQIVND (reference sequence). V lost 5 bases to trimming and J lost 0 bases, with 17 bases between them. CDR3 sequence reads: CASSLRGQGGSYNEQFF. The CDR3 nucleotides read TGTGCCAGTAGTCTCCGGGGGCAGGGAGGCTCCTACAATGAGCAGTTCTTC.

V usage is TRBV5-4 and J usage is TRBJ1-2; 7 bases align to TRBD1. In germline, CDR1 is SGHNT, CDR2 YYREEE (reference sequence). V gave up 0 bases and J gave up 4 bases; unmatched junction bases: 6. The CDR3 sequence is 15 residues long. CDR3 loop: CASSLVDRDFYGYTF. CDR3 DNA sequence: TGTGCCAGCAGCTTGGTAGACAGGGATTTCTATGGCTACACCTTC.

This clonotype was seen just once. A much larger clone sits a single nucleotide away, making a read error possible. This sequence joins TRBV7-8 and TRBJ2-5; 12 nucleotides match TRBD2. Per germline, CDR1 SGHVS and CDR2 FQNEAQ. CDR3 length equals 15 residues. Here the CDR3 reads CVSIRTSGEQETQYF. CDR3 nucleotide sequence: TGTGTCAGCATCCGGACTAGCGGGGAGCAAGAGACCCAGTACTTC.

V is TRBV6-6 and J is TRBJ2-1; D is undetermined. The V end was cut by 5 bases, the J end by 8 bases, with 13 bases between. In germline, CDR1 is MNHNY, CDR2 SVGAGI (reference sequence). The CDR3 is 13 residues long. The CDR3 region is CASSDLTQDEQFF. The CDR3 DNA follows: TGTGCCAGCAGTGATTTGACGCAGGATGAGCAGTTCTTC.

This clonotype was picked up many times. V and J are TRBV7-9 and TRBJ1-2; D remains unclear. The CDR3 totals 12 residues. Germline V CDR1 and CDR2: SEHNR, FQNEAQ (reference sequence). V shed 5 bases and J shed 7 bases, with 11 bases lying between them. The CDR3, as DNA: TGTGCCAGCAGCCCAAAAGAAGGTGGCTACACCTTC. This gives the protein CASSPKEGGYTF.

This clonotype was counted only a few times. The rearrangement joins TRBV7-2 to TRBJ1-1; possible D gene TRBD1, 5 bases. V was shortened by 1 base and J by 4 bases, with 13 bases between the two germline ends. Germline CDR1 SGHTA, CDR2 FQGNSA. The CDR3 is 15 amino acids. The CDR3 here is CASSLGGGVLTEAFF. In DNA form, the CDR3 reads TGTGCCAGCAGCTTAGGGGGGGGGGTTCTCACTGAAGCTTTCTTT.

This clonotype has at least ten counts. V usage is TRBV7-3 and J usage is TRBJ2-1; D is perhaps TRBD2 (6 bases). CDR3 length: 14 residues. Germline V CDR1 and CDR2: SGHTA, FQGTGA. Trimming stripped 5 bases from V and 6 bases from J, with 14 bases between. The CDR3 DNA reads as TGTGCCAGCAGCCGACTAGTCGGTTCCAATGAGCAGTTCTTC. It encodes CASSRLVGSNEQFF.

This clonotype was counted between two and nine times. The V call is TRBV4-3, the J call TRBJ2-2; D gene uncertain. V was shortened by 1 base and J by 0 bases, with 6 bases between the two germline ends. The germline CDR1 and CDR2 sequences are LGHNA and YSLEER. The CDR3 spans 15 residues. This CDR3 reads CASSQGHSNTGELFF. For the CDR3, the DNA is TGCGCCAGCAGCCAAGGGCACTCGAACACCGGGGAGCTGTTTTTT.

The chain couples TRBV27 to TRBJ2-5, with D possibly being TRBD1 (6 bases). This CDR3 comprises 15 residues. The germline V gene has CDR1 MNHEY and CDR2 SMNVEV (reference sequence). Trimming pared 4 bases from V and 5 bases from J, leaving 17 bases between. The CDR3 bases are TGTGCCAGCAGTTCCTGGACAGAATCGGGGGAGACCCAGTACTTC. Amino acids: CASSSWTESGETQYF.

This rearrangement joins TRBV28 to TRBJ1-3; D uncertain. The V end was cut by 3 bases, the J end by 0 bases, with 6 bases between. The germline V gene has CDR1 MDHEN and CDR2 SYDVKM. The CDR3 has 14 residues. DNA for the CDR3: TGTGCCAGCAGTTTTGAGGGCTCTGGAAACACCATATATTTT. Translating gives CASSFEGSGNTIYF.

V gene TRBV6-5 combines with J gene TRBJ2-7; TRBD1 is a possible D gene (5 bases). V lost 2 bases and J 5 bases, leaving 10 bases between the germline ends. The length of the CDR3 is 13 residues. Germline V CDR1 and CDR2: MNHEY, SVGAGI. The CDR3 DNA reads TGTGCCAGCAGTTACCGGGCCAGGGACGAGCAGTACTTC. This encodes CASSYRARDEQYF.

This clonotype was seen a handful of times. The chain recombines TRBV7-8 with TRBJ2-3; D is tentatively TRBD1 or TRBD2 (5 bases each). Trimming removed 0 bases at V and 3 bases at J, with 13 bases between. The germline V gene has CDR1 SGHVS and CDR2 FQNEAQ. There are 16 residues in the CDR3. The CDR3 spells CASSLAPEGITDTQYF. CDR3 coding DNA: TGTGCCAGCAGCTTAGCCCCCGAGGGGATAACAGATACGCAGTATTTT.

The CDR3 region is CASSSGGSFDEQYF. CDR3 DNA sequence: TGTGCCAGCAGCTCAGGGGGTTCCTTCGACGAGCAGTACTTC. This chain links TRBV7-6 with TRBJ2-7; 7 bases are shared with TRBD1. Trimming cost V 4 bases and J 5 bases; bases outside gene matches: 8. This CDR3 has 14 amino acids. Germline CDR1 and CDR2: SGHVS and FNYEAQ. Complete variable domain (other parts from reference TRBV7-6 and TRBJ2-7): GAGVSQSPRYKVTKRGQDVALRCDPISGHVSLYWYRQALGQGPEFLTYFNYEAQQDKSGLPNDRFSAERPEGSISTLTIQRTEQRDSAMYRCASSSGGSFDEQYFGPGTRLTVT.

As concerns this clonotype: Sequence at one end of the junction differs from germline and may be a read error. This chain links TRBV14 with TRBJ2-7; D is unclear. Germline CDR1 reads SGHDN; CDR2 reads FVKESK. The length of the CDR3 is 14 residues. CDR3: CASSEDLNTYEQYF. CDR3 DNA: TGTGCCAGCAGCGAAGACCTTAACACCTACGAGCAGTACTTC.

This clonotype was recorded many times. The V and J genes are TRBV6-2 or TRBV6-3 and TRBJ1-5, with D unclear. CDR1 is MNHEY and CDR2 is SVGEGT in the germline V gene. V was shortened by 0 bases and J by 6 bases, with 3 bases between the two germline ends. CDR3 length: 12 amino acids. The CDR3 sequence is CASSYSSQPQHF. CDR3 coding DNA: TGTGCCAGCAGTTACTCGAGTCAGCCCCAGCATTTT.

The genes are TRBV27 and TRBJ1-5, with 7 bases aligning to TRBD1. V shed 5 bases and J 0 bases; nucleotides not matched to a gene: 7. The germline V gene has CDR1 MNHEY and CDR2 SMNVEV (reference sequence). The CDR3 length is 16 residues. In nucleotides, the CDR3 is TGTGCCAGCAGTGGAGGGGGCGGGTATAGCAATCAGCCCCAGCATTTT. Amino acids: CASSGGGGYSNQPQHF.

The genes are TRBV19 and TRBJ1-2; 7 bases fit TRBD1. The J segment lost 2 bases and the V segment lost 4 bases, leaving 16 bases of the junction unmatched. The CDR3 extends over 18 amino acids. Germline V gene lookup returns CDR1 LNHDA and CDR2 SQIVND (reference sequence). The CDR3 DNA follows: TGTGCCAGTAGTAACTCGCACAAAGGGGGCCTCGGGAACTATGGCTACACCTTC. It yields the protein CASSNSHKGGLGNYGYTF.

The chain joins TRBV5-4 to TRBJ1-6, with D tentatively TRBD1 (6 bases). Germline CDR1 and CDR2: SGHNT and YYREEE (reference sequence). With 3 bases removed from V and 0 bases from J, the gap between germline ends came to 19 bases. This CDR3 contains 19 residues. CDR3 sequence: CASSSYPPGDRSYNSPLHF. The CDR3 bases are TGTGCCAGCAGCTCCTACCCTCCAGGGGATCGCTCCTATAATTCACCCCTCCACTTT.

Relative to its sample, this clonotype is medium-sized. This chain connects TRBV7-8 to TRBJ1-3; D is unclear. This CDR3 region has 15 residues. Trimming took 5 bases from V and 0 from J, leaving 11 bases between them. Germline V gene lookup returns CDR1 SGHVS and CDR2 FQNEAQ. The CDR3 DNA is TGTGCCAGCAGCCCCCGTCGGGTCTCTGGAAACACCATATATTTT. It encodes CASSPRRVSGNTIYF.

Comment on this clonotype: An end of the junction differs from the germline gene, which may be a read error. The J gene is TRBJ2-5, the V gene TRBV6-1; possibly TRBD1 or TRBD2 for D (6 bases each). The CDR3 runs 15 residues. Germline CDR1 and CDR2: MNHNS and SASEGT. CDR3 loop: CASSEDRGPQGTQYF. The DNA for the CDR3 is TGTGCCAGCAGTGAAGATCGGGGGCCCCAAGGGACCCAGTACTTC.

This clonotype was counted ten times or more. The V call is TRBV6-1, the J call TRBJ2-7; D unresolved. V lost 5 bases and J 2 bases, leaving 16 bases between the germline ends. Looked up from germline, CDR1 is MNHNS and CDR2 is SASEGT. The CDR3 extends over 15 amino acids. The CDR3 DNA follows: TGTGCCAGCAGTCTAGGCGGAGTCCCTACCTACGAGCAGTACTTC. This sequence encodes CASSLGGVPTYEQYF.

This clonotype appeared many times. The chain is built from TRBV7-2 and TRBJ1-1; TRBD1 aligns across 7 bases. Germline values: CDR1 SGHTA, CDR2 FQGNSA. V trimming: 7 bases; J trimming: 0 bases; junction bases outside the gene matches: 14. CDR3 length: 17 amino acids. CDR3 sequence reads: CASNPWVPGQLNTEAFF. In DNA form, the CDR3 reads TGTGCCAGCAACCCGTGGGTACCGGGACAGTTGAACACTGAAGCTTTCTTT.

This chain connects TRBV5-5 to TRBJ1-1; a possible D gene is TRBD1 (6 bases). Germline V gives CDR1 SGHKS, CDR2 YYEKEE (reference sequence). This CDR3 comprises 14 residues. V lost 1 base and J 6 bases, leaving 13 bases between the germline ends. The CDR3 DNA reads TGTGCCAGCAGCTTGTGGGTCGAGGGGGCTGAAGCTTTCTTT. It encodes CASSLWVEGAEAFF. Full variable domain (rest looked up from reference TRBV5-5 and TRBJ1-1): DAGVTQSPTHLIKTRGQQVTLRCSPISGHKSVSWYQQVLGQGPQFIFQYYEKEERGRGNFPDRFSARQFPNYSSELNVNALLLGDSALYLCASSLWVEGAEAFFGQGTRLTVV.

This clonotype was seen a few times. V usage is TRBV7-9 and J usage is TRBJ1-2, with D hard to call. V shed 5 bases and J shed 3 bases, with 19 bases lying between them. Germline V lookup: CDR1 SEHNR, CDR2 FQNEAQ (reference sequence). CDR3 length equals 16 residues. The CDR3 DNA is TGTGCCAGCAGCCGCCTAGTAAGCATATATGACTATGGCTACACCTTC. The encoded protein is CASSRLVSIYDYGYTF.